The 15 T cell receptor beta chains below were found in one sample sequenced in a study of blood T cells in healthy people across ages. Primed by a sample-barcoded 5' primer and a J-beta primer mix, a second PCR proceeded for roughly 6 to 12 cycles. TCRdb reprocessed the 5' RACE reads via MiXCR and lists one record per CDR3 protein. The repertoire holds about 1 million distinct CDR3 sequences, with 45% as singletons. Sequencing used blood. These receptors originate from an older woman in good health.

The genes are TRBV5-1 and TRBJ1-2; 7 bases align to TRBD1. CDR1 is SGHRS, CDR2 YFSETQ, per germline. The CDR3 is 15 residues long. With V trimmed by 0 bases and J by 1 base, 3 bases remained unmatched. The CDR3 loop reads CASSLGDRDNYGYTF. CDR3 DNA sequence: TGCGCCAGCAGCTTGGGCGACAGGGATAACTATGGCTACACCTTC.

The chain is built from TRBV20-1 and TRBJ1-4; a possible D gene is TRBD1 (5 bases). V was clipped by 3 bases and J by 7 bases, with 12 bases between them. Germline V CDR1 and CDR2: DFQATT, SNEGSKA (reference sequence). CDR3 length: 13 amino acids. The CDR3 region is CSARGRELEKLFF. The CDR3 DNA reads as TGCAGTGCTAGGGGCAGGGAGCTTGAAAAACTGTTTTTT.

V and J are TRBV12-3 or TRBV12-4 and TRBJ2-7; maybe TRBD2 (6 bases). V lost 1 base to trimming and J lost 3 bases, with 16 bases between them. This CDR3 is built from 16 residues. CDR3 in amino acids: CASSLVRTTGSYEQYF. The CDR3 DNA is TGTGCCAGCAGTTTAGTGAGGACTACAGGAAGCTACGAGCAGTACTTC.

The chain employs TRBV7-6 and TRBJ2-7, with 9 positions matching TRBD1. Germline V CDR1 and CDR2: SGHVS, FNYEAQ. CDR3 length equals 16 residues. J was trimmed by 1 base and V by 5 bases; bases with no gene match: 9. CDR3 DNA sequence: TGTGCCAGCAGCCCACACCGGGACAGGGTTTCCTACGAGCAGTACTTC. It yields the protein CASSPHRDRVSYEQYF.

This clonotype was counted a single time. The rearrangement links TRBV6-1 to TRBJ2-1; 7 bases align to TRBD2. With the DNA end fitting TRBJ2-7 better, the J assignment may be wrong. Per the germline V gene, CDR1 is MNHNS and CDR2 is SASEGT. This CDR3 is 13 amino acids long. CDR3 in amino acids: CASSEGTRNEQYF. The DNA for the CDR3 is TGTGCCAGCAGTGAAGGGACTAGGAATGAGCAGTACTTC.

The chain links TRBV4-1 to TRBJ1-2, with TRBD1 matching over 8 bases. This CDR3 is 17 amino acids long. V was clipped by 1 base and J by 6 bases; unmatched bases: 13. Germline V CDR1 and CDR2: MGHRA, YSYEKL. CDR3 protein: CASSQVPQGASYHGYTF. The DNA of the CDR3 is TGCGCCAGCAGCCAAGTACCGCAGGGGGCTTCCTATCATGGCTACACCTTC.

This clonotype was recorded a few times. The J gene is TRBJ2-1, the V gene TRBV29-1; 9 positions match TRBD2. CDR1 SQVTM and CDR2 ANQGSEA come from the germline V gene. J was trimmed by 9 bases and V by 7 bases; bases with no gene match: 7. The CDR3 sequence is 12 residues long. The CDR3 reads CSAGLARSEQFF. CDR3 bases: TGCAGCGCCGGACTAGCGAGGAGTGAGCAGTTCTTC.

V and J are TRBV28 and TRBJ2-7, with TRBD1 matching over 10 bases. CDR3 size: 14 residues. V lost 5 bases and J lost 5; bases outside the gene matches: 6. From germline, CDR1 is MDHEN and CDR2 SYDVKM. The CDR3 nucleotides are TGTGCCAGCAGTGCTCTAGGGACAGGGGACGAGCAGTACTTC. As protein: CASSALGTGDEQYF.

This chain uses TRBV29-1 with TRBJ1-1; D is uncertain. Trimming shortened V by 7 bases and J by 0 bases, and 12 bases separated the two germline ends. Germline V gene sequence: CDR1 SQVTM, CDR2 ANQGSEA. The CDR3 has 13 residues. The CDR3 here is CSAIDIMNTEAFF. In DNA, the CDR3 is TGCAGCGCTATAGACATCATGAACACTGAAGCTTTCTTT. Full variable domain (rest looked up from reference TRBV29-1 and TRBJ1-1): SAVISQKPSRDICQRGTSLTIQCQVDSQVTMMFWYRQQPGQSLTLIATANQGSEATYESGFVIDKFPISRPNLTFSTLTVSNMSPEDSSIYLCSAIDIMNTEAFFGQGTRLTVV.

The chain has TRBV20-1 and TRBJ2-5; 9 bases are a match to TRBD1. The germline V gene encodes CDR1 DFQATT and CDR2 SNEGSKA (reference sequence). V trimming: 5 bases; J trimming: 3 bases; junction bases outside the gene matches: 1. CDR3 size: 12 residues. The CDR3 protein is CSAWDREETQYF. The CDR3, as DNA: TGCAGTGCTTGGGACAGGGAAGAGACCCAGTACTTC.

This clonotype was counted between two and nine times. The chain joins TRBV5-4 to TRBJ2-3; D uncertain. V dropped 0 bases and J dropped 3 bases, with 8 bases sitting between them. Germline CDR1 SGHNT, CDR2 YYREEE (reference sequence). The CDR3 is 14 residues long. As DNA, the CDR3 is TGTGCCAGCAGCTTGGAGATGGCGACAGATACGCAGTATTTT. Protein: CASSLEMATDTQYF.

J is TRBJ2-1 and V is TRBV15; D uncertain. In germline, CDR1 is LNHNV, CDR2 YYDKDF (reference sequence). Trimming removed 0 bases at V and 6 bases at J, with 18 bases between. The CDR3 covers 17 residues. CDR3 protein: CATSRDHLPAAPNEQFF. The CDR3 DNA reads as TGTGCCACCAGCAGAGATCATCTCCCCGCGGCTCCCAATGAGCAGTTCTTC.

The chain uses TRBV7-2 and TRBJ2-1, with a tentative D call TRBD1 (5 bases). CDR1 SGHTA and CDR2 FQGNSA come from the germline V gene. This CDR3 spans 14 amino acids. Between the trimmed V and J ends, which lost 5 bases and 6 bases, there was a span of 14 bases. The CDR3, as DNA: TGTGCCAGCAGCGCGGCGGCGACAGCCAATGAGCAGTTCTTC. This translates into CASSAAATANEQFF.

The chain carries TRBV28 and TRBJ2-1; D is possibly TRBD1 or TRBD2 (6 bases each). CDR1 is MDHEN, CDR2 SYDVKM, per germline. This CDR3 region has 17 residues. V shed 5 bases and J shed 0 bases, with 17 bases lying between them. Written as DNA, the CDR3 is TGTGCCAGCAGTCCCCCCCGGGGGCCCGACTCCTACAATGAGCAGTTCTTC. Protein: CASSPPRGPDSYNEQFF.

This clonotype has a handful of counts. V usage is TRBV5-6 and J usage is TRBJ2-7, with 7 bases aligning to TRBD2. This CDR3 spans 15 amino acids. Looked up from germline, CDR1 is SGHDT and CDR2 is YYEEEE. V dropped 5 bases and J dropped 6; count of bases not matched to a gene: 14. The CDR3 loop reads CASRASGIFPFEQYF. For the CDR3, the DNA is TGTGCCAGCAGGGCTAGCGGCATTTTTCCTTTCGAGCAGTACTTC.